Presented here are 27 T cell receptor beta chains from one specimen sequenced in a study of human T cells and chemical hapten exposure. Time point noted: patch test 1, 2 weeks after DPC sensitization. Treatment here: therapeutic diphenylcyclopropenone sensitization with weekly scalp DPC. TCRdb passed the RACE reads through MiXCR, listing each CDR3 protein once. Of approximately 71,000 distinct CDR3 sequences in the sample, over 7.5% were seen once. Sequencing was performed on whole blood, taken in connection with sensitization to the hapten diphenylcyclopropenone (DPC). The receptors derive from a middle-aged woman with alopecia areata. Some clones in this sample may be carry-over from other donors' samples.

V and J are TRBV4-1 and TRBJ2-7; D is ambiguous. CDR1 is MGHRA, CDR2 YSYEKL, per germline. The CDR3 spans 15 residues. The ends were cut back, 0 bases at V and 0 bases at J, with 9 bases in the middle. The CDR3 loop reads CASSQDPGSSYEQYF. As DNA, the CDR3 is TGCGCCAGCAGCCAAGACCCGGGTAGCTCCTACGAGCAGTACTTC.

This clonotype was counted only a few times. V is TRBV27 and J is TRBJ2-7, with a possible D match to TRBD1 (5 bases). CDR1 MNHEY and CDR2 SMNVEV come from the germline V gene (reference sequence). This CDR3 comprises 14 residues. The V gene lost 2 bases and the J gene lost 6 bases, with 14 bases spanning the gap. Here the CDR3 DNA reads TGTGCCAGCAGTTTAAGGCAGGGCTGGTCCGAGCAGTACTTC. This translates into CASSLRQGWSEQYF.

This clonotype turned up a few times. V and J are TRBV20-1 and TRBJ2-1; TRBD1 is a possible D gene (5 bases). Deletions cut 7 bases from V and 8 bases from J, with 18 bases between. The length of the CDR3 is 13 residues. Germline lookup yields CDR1 DFQATT and CDR2 SNEGSKA (reference sequence). The chain's CDR3 is CSVRWRWGDEQFF. The CDR3 DNA reads TGCAGTGTCAGATGGCGTTGGGGCGATGAGCAGTTCTTC.

There are many counts of this clonotype. The chain couples TRBV6-2 or TRBV6-3 to TRBJ2-2; D not certain. The CDR3 has 12 amino acids. Trimming pared 0 bases from V and 8 bases from J, leaving 4 bases between. Germline CDR1 MNHEY, CDR2 SVGEGT. The CDR3 DNA is TGTGCCAGCAGTTACTCCATGGGGGAGCTGTTTTTT. It codes for CASSYSMGELFF.

In this sample, this clonotype turned up a few times. The gene calls are TRBV11-2 and TRBJ2-3, with D uncertain. The CDR3 has 15 residues. The germline V gene encodes CDR1 SGHAT and CDR2 FQNNGV. With 5 bases removed from V and 2 bases from J, the gap between germline ends came to 14 bases. The CDR3 region has the DNA TGTGCCAGCAGCCATGGAGCCTCCGTCACAGATACGCAGTATTTT. It translates to CASSHGASVTDTQYF.

The V gene is TRBV9, the J gene TRBJ2-1; TRBD2 matches 10 bases. The CDR3 extends over 19 amino acids. The germline V gene encodes CDR1 SGDLS and CDR2 YYNGEE. With 4 bases clipped from V and 8 bases from J, the junction kept 21 bases outside the gene matches. CDR3 protein: CASSQGVAGGGSGYHEQFF. For the CDR3, the DNA is TGTGCCAGCAGCCAGGGCGTAGCGGGGGGTGGGTCAGGTTATCATGAGCAGTTCTTC.

Worth noting for this clonotype: One end of the junction does not line up with germline, which may come from a read error. The chain carries TRBV6-6 and TRBJ1-1; 9 bases agree with TRBD1. This CDR3 has 16 amino acids. Germline values: CDR1 MNHNY, CDR2 SVGAGI (reference sequence). The CDR3 nucleotides read TGTGCCAGCAGTTACCCGGCAGGGACAGGGAACACTGAAGTTTTCTTT. Translating it yields CASSYPAGTGNTEVFF.

This chain joins TRBV5-1 and TRBJ1-6; D may be TRBD1 (5 bases). The CDR3 is made up of 15 amino acids. The V and J ends lost 0 bases and 6 bases respectively, with 10 bases between them. The germline V gene encodes CDR1 SGHRS and CDR2 YFSETQ. The CDR3 DNA follows: TGCGCCAGCAGCTTGGAGGCAGGGATTAATTCACCCCTCCACTTT. Protein product: CASSLEAGINSPLHF.

This clonotype was seen repeatedly, ten times or more. The chain couples TRBV7-8 to TRBJ2-7; 9 nucleotides agree with TRBD1. Germline trimming cut 3 bases from V and 4 bases from J; bases unmatched to any gene: 7. This CDR3 is built from 15 residues. Germline V CDR1 and CDR2: SGHVS, FQNEAQ. CDR3 protein: CASSFLQGAGYEQYF. CDR3 nucleotides: TGTGCCAGCAGCTTTCTACAGGGGGCCGGGTACGAGCAGTACTTC.

This clonotype was recorded at least ten times. The J gene is TRBJ1-5, the V gene TRBV19; no definite D call. Trimming took 3 bases from V and 6 from J, leaving 9 bases between them. The length of the CDR3 is 13 residues. CDR1 LNHDA and CDR2 SQIVND come from the germline V gene (reference sequence). The CDR3 DNA sequence: TGTGCCAGTAGTATCCAGGCAGGTCAGCCCCAGCATTTT. It yields the protein CASSIQAGQPQHF.

This clonotype has a single count. This may come from a read error, since a much larger clone is one base off. The rearrangement links TRBV4-1 to TRBJ1-1; 7 nucleotides match TRBD1. Losses at the gene ends were 5 bases for V and 1 base for J; bases not matched to a gene: 13. The germline gives CDR1 MGHRA, CDR2 YSYEKL. CDR3 length: 17 amino acids. DNA for the CDR3: TGCGCCAGCAGCTCGGCCGCACAGGGGCTCCCGAACACTGAAGCTTTCTTT. Protein product: CASSSAAQGLPNTEAFF.

This clonotype was seen more than once but under ten times. J is TRBJ2-7 and V is TRBV9, with 13 bases identical to TRBD2. CDR3 length: 16 amino acids. Germline V gene lookup returns CDR1 SGDLS and CDR2 YYNGEE. The V gene end was trimmed by 3 bases and the J gene end by 4 bases; junction bases not matched to a gene: 7. This chain's CDR3 is CASSESGTSGEYEQYF. The CDR3 DNA follows: TGTGCCAGCAGCGAGAGTGGGACTAGCGGGGAGTACGAGCAGTACTTC.

The chain uses TRBV5-1 and TRBJ2-5, with D possibly being TRBD1 or TRBD2 (5 bases each). The CDR3 sequence is 13 residues long. V gave up 3 bases and J gave up 3 bases, with 9 bases separating them. Germline V gives CDR1 SGHRS, CDR2 YFSETQ. The chain's CDR3 is CASSSRGEETQYF. CDR3 DNA sequence: TGCGCCAGCAGCTCGAGAGGGGAAGAGACCCAGTACTTC.

In this sample, this clonotype turned up many times. The rearrangement links TRBV5-6 to TRBJ2-7; D is unclear. The germline gives CDR1 SGHDT, CDR2 YYEEEE. The CDR3 runs to 11 residues. V was shortened by 2 bases and J by 7 bases, with 7 bases between the two germline ends. The CDR3 here is CASSFAEEQYF. As DNA, the CDR3 is TGTGCCAGCAGCTTCGCAGAGGAGCAGTACTTC.

The chain couples TRBV27 to TRBJ2-2; 7 bases match TRBD2. The CDR3 runs to 14 residues. The trim removed 5 bases at V and 7 bases at J, leaving 7 bases unmatched. Germline CDR1 is MNHEY and CDR2 is SMNVEV (reference sequence). The CDR3 is CASSLGAGVGELFF. The CDR3, as DNA: TGTGCCAGCAGTCTAGGCGCGGGGGTCGGGGAGCTGTTTTTT.

The chain links TRBV6-2 or TRBV6-3 to TRBJ2-7; TRBD2 aligns across 9 bases. CDR1 and CDR2 (germline): MNHEY, SVGEGT. V lost 0 bases and J lost 2; bases outside the gene matches: 5. The CDR3 sequence is 16 residues long. The CDR3 region has the DNA TGTGCCAGCAGTTACTCGATCCGCGGGGGGGCCTACGAGCAGTACTTC. This sequence encodes CASSYSIRGGAYEQYF.

In its sample, this clonotype was seen many times. The chain employs TRBV29-1 and TRBJ2-5, with D possibly called TRBD1 or TRBD2 (5 bases each). CDR1 and CDR2 (germline): SQVTM, ANQGSEA. V lost 4 bases to trimming and J lost 5 bases, with 20 bases between them. This CDR3 is built from 15 residues. The CDR3 sequence is CSVGRGRDVVETQYF. The CDR3 region has the DNA TGCAGCGTTGGAAGAGGCAGGGACGTTGTGGAGACCCAGTACTTC.

J is TRBJ1-4 and V is TRBV28; D might be TRBD1 (5 bases). V lost 7 bases and J 5 bases, leaving 17 bases between the germline ends. This CDR3 region has 15 residues. CDR1 MDHEN and CDR2 SYDVKM come from the germline V gene. The CDR3 loop reads CASNSMGVPNEKLFF. CDR3 coding DNA: TGTGCCAGCAACTCGATGGGGGTACCGAATGAAAAACTGTTTTTT.

This clonotype was detected ten times or more. The chain employs TRBV5-1 and TRBJ2-5, with 8 nucleotides matching TRBD2. The CDR3 sequence is 14 residues long. The ends lost 4 bases at V and 6 bases at J; junction bases unmatched: 8. Germline V gene data show CDR1 as SGHRS and CDR2 as YFSETQ. CDR3 region: CASSIAGLQKTQYF. The CDR3 DNA reads as TGCGCCAGCAGCATAGCGGGGCTTCAGAAGACCCAGTACTTC.

This clonotype was detected ten times or more. This chain joins TRBV29-1 and TRBJ2-1, with D perhaps matching TRBD2 (5 bases). Germline V lookup: CDR1 SQVTM, CDR2 ANQGSEA. The CDR3 is 12 residues long. Deletions cut 5 bases from V and 3 bases from J, with 8 bases between. The CDR3 DNA reads TGCAGCGTTACTACTAGCTACAATGAGCAGTTCTTC. Amino acids: CSVTTSYNEQFF.

The chain carries TRBV7-8 and TRBJ2-7; D ambiguous. This CDR3 region has 12 residues. V was pared by 5 bases and J by 2 bases, with 7 bases between. From germline, CDR1 is SGHVS and CDR2 FQNEAQ. The CDR3 region is CASSPTPYEQYF. The CDR3 DNA follows: TGTGCCAGCAGCCCAACCCCCTACGAGCAGTACTTC.

In its sample, this clonotype was seen many times. The rearrangement links TRBV11-2 to TRBJ2-1; possible D gene TRBD2, 7 bases. CDR3 length equals 16 residues. Trimming removed 5 bases at V and 0 bases at J, with 14 bases between. Germline CDR1 and CDR2: SGHAT and FQNNGV. For the CDR3, the DNA is TGTGCCAGCAGCCGGACGCGGGGGCGCTCCTACAATGAGCAGTTCTTC. The encoded protein is CASSRTRGRSYNEQFF.

This clonotype was picked up a small number of times. The chain couples TRBV9 to TRBJ2-7; D gene unclear. Trimming cost V 7 bases and J 1 base, with 12 bases left between them. This CDR3 is 13 amino acids long. Looked up from germline, CDR1 is SGDLS and CDR2 is YYNGEE. In nucleotides, the CDR3 is TGTGCCAGCTTGGAAGTAAAGTCCTACGAGCAGTACTTC. This gives the protein CASLEVKSYEQYF.

This clonotype was picked up many times. This sequence joins TRBV15 and TRBJ1-2, with D perhaps matching TRBD1 (5 bases). The V gene's germline CDR1 is LNHNV and CDR2 YYDKDF (reference sequence). The germline V and J ends were trimmed by 0 bases and 0 bases, with 8 bases remaining between them. CDR3 length equals 15 residues. The CDR3 sequence: CATSRDPTANYGYTF. CDR3 coding DNA: TGTGCCACCAGCAGAGATCCGACAGCTAACTATGGCTACACCTTC.

This clonotype was seen only once. The chain carries TRBV7-2 and TRBJ1-1, with D hard to call. The V gene's germline CDR1 is SGHTA and CDR2 FQGNSA. The CDR3 length is 13 residues. Trimming cost V 7 bases and J 4 bases, with 13 bases left between them. CDR3 amino acids: CASIFGSSTEAFF. Here the CDR3 DNA reads TGTGCCAGCATCTTCGGTAGCAGCACTGAAGCTTTCTTT.

This clonotype has a count of ten or more. The chain recombines TRBV7-8 with TRBJ2-1; weak D call: TRBD2 (6 bases). Trimming took off 6 bases at V and 8 bases at J, with 11 bases between the two ends. CDR3 length: 12 amino acids. Germline V CDR1 and CDR2: SGHVS, FQNEAQ. CDR3 amino acids: CASRTRGDEQFF. The CDR3 region has the DNA TGTGCCAGCAGGACTAGGGGTGATGAGCAGTTCTTC.

This chain joins TRBV30 and TRBJ1-2; no clear D. The CDR3 contains 13 residues. Trimming pared 4 bases from V and 8 bases from J, leaving 17 bases between. Germline V gene data show CDR1 as GTSNPN and CDR2 as SVGIG (reference sequence). CDR3 nucleotide sequence: TGTGCCTGGAACAAATTGTTTGGGGAGGGCTACACCTTC. Translated: CAWNKLFGEGYTF.